The present entry profiles one T cell receptor (beta chain) with its context. What it recognizes is unknown. Looked up from germline, CDR1 is LGHNT and CDR2 is FRNRAP. The CDR3 spans 12 residues. V was cut by 6 bases and J by 7 bases, with 12 bases left in between. The sample comes from a study of T cell responses to AZD1222 COVID-19 vaccine. The table came from immunoSEQ multiplex PCR; TCRdb's copy has only in-frame clones and leaves some out. The sample has roughly 98,000 clones, approximately 84% seen once. General study results and limits: It should be noted that donors were predominantly white British and more often female, and clonal diversity was possibly underestimated. Samples come after the peak T cell response, not at day 14.

This chain links TRBV12-5 with TRBJ1-2; no clear D. The clonotype originates from an adult who received the AZD1222 COVID-19 vaccine. The sequencing used peripheral blood, collected 28 days after the second AZD1222 dose. CDR3 region: CASGSYPGGYTF. The DNA of the CDR3 is TGTGCTAGTGGCTCTTATCCGGGTGGCTACACCTTC.